These 20 T cell receptor beta chains originate from one sample sequenced in a study of OX40 agonist ivuxolimab in advanced cancers. Preparation of the library involved the immunoSEQ multiplex PCR assay. What TCRdb holds here is the immuneACCESS table cut down to in-frame rearrangements. Part of the clones is not present; checked against another copy, under half of the missing clones reflect an unresolved V gene, and the others are unexplained. In this sample the table shows approximately 50,000 clones, 65% to 85% of which occur a single time. The ten largest clonotypes hold roughly 0.6% of the sample. The sequencing used CD4+ or CD8+ T cells sorted from blood, collected in a trial of the OX40 agonist ivuxolimab. The source is an adult with an advanced solid tumor such as melanoma, head and neck, liver or kidney cancer.

V and J are TRBV5-4 and TRBJ2-7; tentative D call: TRBD1 (5 bases). Trimming stripped 1 base from V and 6 bases from J, with 14 bases between. CDR1 is SGHNT and CDR2 is YYREEE in the germline V gene (reference sequence). This CDR3 comprises 14 residues. Here the CDR3 reads CASSLHNQRGEQYF. CDR3 DNA: TGTGCCAGCAGCTTGCATAACCAAAGGGGCGAGCAGTACTTC.

This chain uses TRBV28 with TRBJ2-7; TRBD2 aligns across 7 bases. The CDR3 is 14 amino acids. V gave up 8 bases and J gave up 4 bases; unmatched junction bases: 11. Germline CDR1 reads MDHEN; CDR2 reads SYDVKM. The CDR3 spells CASWGEGKHYEQYF. The DNA of the CDR3 is TGTGCCAGCTGGGGGGAGGGAAAACATTACGAGCAGTACTTC.

V is TRBV19 and J is TRBJ1-2; D is perhaps TRBD1 (5 bases). This CDR3 comprises 16 residues. Germline CDR1 and CDR2: LNHDA and SQIVND (reference sequence). Trimming left V 5 bases short and J 0 bases short, with 16 bases between. Here the CDR3 reads CASSQATGSSNYGYTF. The CDR3 DNA reads as TGTGCCAGTAGTCAGGCCACAGGCTCCTCTAACTATGGCTACACCTTC.

This clone has a single count. The gene calls are TRBV20-1 and TRBJ2-4; D is unclear. With 6 bases removed from V and 7 bases from J, the gap between germline ends came to 10 bases. Germline V gene lookup returns CDR1 DFQATT and CDR2 SNEGSKA (reference sequence). This CDR3 has 11 amino acids. As DNA, the CDR3 is TGCAGTGCCCTAAGGGTCAACATTCAGTACTTC. Encoded protein: CSALRVNIQYF.

The rearrangement uses TRBV5-1 and TRBJ2-3; D gene uncertain. Germline V gives CDR1 SGHRS, CDR2 YFSETQ. With 3 bases removed from V and 0 bases from J, the gap between germline ends came to 8 bases. The CDR3 covers 14 residues. In nucleotides, the CDR3 is TGCGCCAGCAGCTCGGACGCAAGCACAGATACGCAGTATTTT. It is translated as CASSSDASTDTQYF.

V gene TRBV15 combines with J gene TRBJ2-1; 10 positions agree with TRBD1. The CDR3 is made up of 18 amino acids. Germline assignment: CDR1 LNHNV and CDR2 YYDKDF (reference sequence). V lost 0 bases and J lost 7; bases outside the gene matches: 12. The CDR3 loop reads CATSRDRRRWTGGNEQFF. The CDR3 DNA is TGTGCCACCAGCAGAGATCGCCGCCGGTGGACAGGGGGGAATGAGCAGTTCTTC.

The chain combines TRBV11-1 with TRBJ1-3, with D unclear. This CDR3 is built from 13 residues. Trimming took off 5 bases at V and 8 bases at J, with 13 bases between the two ends. Germline CDR1 reads SGHAT; CDR2 reads FQDESV (reference sequence). CDR3 loop: CASSGRLSDTIYF. The DNA for the CDR3 is TGTGCCAGCAGCGGACGCCTCTCGGACACCATATATTTT.

The rearrangement uses TRBV29-1 and TRBJ2-5; D remains ambiguous. CDR3 length equals 11 residues. Germline values: CDR1 SQVTM, CDR2 ANQGSEA. Trimming removed 4 bases at V and 5 bases at J, with 8 bases between. The DNA for the CDR3 is TGCAGCGTTGGCCTTAGGGAGACCCAGTACTTC. Protein sequence: CSVGLRETQYF.

This chain links TRBV7-9 with TRBJ1-1; D is perhaps TRBD1 (5 bases). V lost 5 bases to trimming and J lost 7 bases, with 17 bases between them. The CDR3 covers 14 residues. Germline V gene lookup returns CDR1 SEHNR and CDR2 FQNEAQ (reference sequence). In nucleotides, the CDR3 is TGTGCCAGCAGCGTGGGGGTTGGGGGAATTGAAGCTTTCTTT. The encoded protein is CASSVGVGGIEAFF. Using reference TRBV7-9 and TRBJ1-1 for the parts outside the CDR3, the full variable domain is DTGVSQNPRHKITKRGQNVTFRCDPISEHNRLYWYRQTLGQGPEFLTYFQNEAQLEKSRLLSDRFSAERPKGSFSTLEIQRTEQGDSAMYLCASSVGVGGIEAFFGQGTRLTVV.

The rearrangement uses TRBV29-1 and TRBJ2-3; D possibly corresponds to TRBD2 (5 bases). Germline V gives CDR1 SQVTM, CDR2 ANQGSEA. This CDR3 has 12 residues. V lost 4 bases to trimming and J lost 2 bases, with 7 bases between them. DNA for the CDR3: TGCAGCGTTGTGAGGGACACAGATACGCAGTATTTT. This sequence encodes CSVVRDTDTQYF.

The chain links TRBV27 to TRBJ2-1; 11 positions match TRBD2. CDR1 and CDR2 (germline): MNHEY, SMNVEV (reference sequence). CDR3 length equals 16 residues. With 5 bases clipped from V and 4 bases from J, the junction kept 7 bases outside the gene matches. The CDR3 loop is CASSPDSGRGYNEQFF. CDR3 nucleotides: TGTGCCAGCAGTCCCGATAGCGGGAGGGGGTACAATGAGCAGTTCTTC.

The chain couples TRBV6-6 to TRBJ1-5; D call uncertain. This CDR3 is built from 14 residues. Trimming stripped 7 bases from V and 4 bases from J, with 14 bases between. Per the germline V gene, CDR1 is MNHNY and CDR2 is SVGAGI (reference sequence). This CDR3 reads CASKPEGINQPQHF. DNA for the CDR3: TGTGCCAGCAAGCCCGAGGGCATAAATCAGCCCCAGCATTTT.

In its sample, this clone was seen once. The V gene is TRBV11-2, the J gene TRBJ2-5; TRBD2 aligns across 11 bases. The trim removed 1 base at V and 5 bases at J, leaving 9 bases unmatched. The germline CDR1 and CDR2 sequences are SGHAT and FQNNGV. This CDR3 has 17 amino acids. CDR3 sequence reads: CASSLGNSGGARETQYF. CDR3 nucleotide sequence: TGTGCCAGCAGCTTAGGAAATAGCGGGGGGGCCCGGGAGACCCAGTACTTC.

The chain employs TRBV19 and TRBJ1-2; perhaps TRBD1 as D (6 bases). The CDR3 extends over 12 amino acids. The V end lost 5 bases, the J end lost 2 bases, and 6 bases lay between the germline ends. Germline values: CDR1 LNHDA, CDR2 SQIVND (reference sequence). The CDR3 sequence: CASSDRNYGYTF. The CDR3 nucleotides read TGTGCCAGTAGTGACAGGAACTATGGCTACACCTTC.

The V gene is TRBV15, the J gene TRBJ2-7; D not certain. Per the germline V gene, CDR1 is LNHNV and CDR2 is YYDKDF (reference sequence). The CDR3 length is 15 residues. V lost 0 bases, J lost 4 bases, and 13 bases lay in between. CDR3 nucleotide sequence: TGTGCCACCAGCAGAGATAGGAGTAGTATGTACGAGCAGTACTTC. Its protein product is CATSRDRSSMYEQYF. Supplemented by reference TRBV15 and TRBJ2-7, the full variable domain reads DAMVIQNPRYQVTQFGKPVTLSCSQTLNHNVMYWYQQKSSQAPKLLFHYYDKDFNNEADTPDNFQSRRPNTSFCFLDIRSPGLGDTAMYLCATSRDRSSMYEQYFGPGTRLTVT.

This chain connects TRBV7-9 to TRBJ2-6; D may be TRBD1 (5 bases). V lost 2 bases and J 0 bases, leaving 14 bases between the germline ends. Germline lookup yields CDR1 SEHNR and CDR2 FQNEAQ (reference sequence). The CDR3 extends over 18 amino acids. The CDR3 loop reads CASSLRGSISSGANVLTF. CDR3 in DNA: TGTGCCAGCAGCTTAAGGGGCTCTATTAGCTCTGGGGCCAACGTCCTGACTTTC. The variable domain in full, completed from reference TRBV7-9 and TRBJ2-6, reads DTGVSQNPRHKITKRGQNVTFRCDPISEHNRLYWYRQTLGQGPEFLTYFQNEAQLEKSRLLSDRFSAERPKGSFSTLEIQRTEQGDSAMYLCASSLRGSISSGANVLTFGAGSRLTVL.

The rearrangement uses TRBV4-2 and TRBJ2-5; the match to TRBD2 covers 8 bases. There are 15 residues in the CDR3. Germline V gene lookup returns CDR1 LGHNA and CDR2 YNFKEQ. V lost 4 bases to trimming and J lost 2 bases; unmatched junction nucleotides: 6. CDR3 region: CASSPLSGEQETQYF. Here the CDR3 DNA reads TGTGCCAGCAGCCCCCTTAGCGGGGAACAAGAGACCCAGTACTTC.

The chain uses TRBV6-1 and TRBJ1-2; TRBD1 agrees at 9 bases. Trimming cost V 0 bases and J 7 bases; bases outside gene matches: 9. There are 16 residues in the CDR3. CDR1 MNHNS and CDR2 SASEGT come from the germline V gene. The CDR3 region is CASSEASTGTGFGYTF. The CDR3 region has the DNA TGTGCCAGCAGTGAAGCTTCCACCGGGACAGGGTTTGGCTACACCTTC.

The chain carries TRBV6-5 and TRBJ1-1; D not certain. The CDR3 totals 13 residues. Germline CDR1 reads MNHEY; CDR2 reads SVGAGI. V lost 6 bases and J lost 1, with 9 bases in between. CDR3 residues: CASSLSRNTEAFF. The CDR3 nucleotides read TGTGCCAGCAGCCTAAGCCGGAACACTGAAGCTTTCTTT.

The J gene is TRBJ2-7, the V gene TRBV6-5; 10 positions agree with TRBD1. The germline CDR1 and CDR2 sequences are MNHEY and SVGAGI. The CDR3 runs to 12 residues. V lost 5 bases and J lost 6; bases outside the gene matches: 1. Here the CDR3 reads CASSDRGREQYF. CDR3 nucleotide sequence: TGTGCCAGCAGTGACAGGGGGCGCGAGCAGTACTTC.